The T cell receptor (beta chain) described here comes from a study of OX40 agonist ivuxolimab in advanced cancers. General study results and limits: Dosing at 0.1 to 3.0 mg/kg was accompanied by clonal expansion of CD4+ and CD8+ blood T cells by week 6.

This clone is a singleton in its sample. What it binds is not known. The table came from immunoSEQ multiplex PCR; TCRdb's copy has only in-frame clones and leaves some out. Of about 58,000 clones detected, 80% to 90% appear once; the ten largest clones hold over 3%. The germline gives CDR1 SNHLY, CDR2 FYNNEI. The CDR3 runs to 14 residues. The clonotype was recovered from an adult with an advanced solid tumor such as melanoma, head and neck, liver or kidney cancer. V gene TRBV2 combines with J gene TRBJ2-5, with D perhaps TRBD1 (6 bases). Near its end, the DNA agrees better with TRBJ2-7, so the J call may be wrong. This material consisted of CD4+ or CD8+ T cells sorted from blood, taken in a trial of the OX40 agonist ivuxolimab. The chain's CDR3 is CASSALARGSEQYF. In nucleotides, the CDR3 is TGTGCCAGCAGTGCCCTGGCCAGGGGTAGCGAGCAGTACTTC.